Listed here are 14 T cell receptor beta chains from one sample, sequenced in a study of T cells in Graves' hyperthyroidism and ophthalmopathy. TCR beta CDR3 regions were amplified from RNA. Initially, a first-round RT-PCR of the TCR CDR3 employed the HTBI primer set. TCRdb redid the calling of the multiplex PCR reads with MiXCR, one entry per CDR3 protein. Counted here are about 560,000 distinct CDR3 sequences, roughly 17% occurring once; the ten biggest clones make up more than 15%. Sequencing input: blood. The source is a woman aged 18-29 years with Graves' hyperthyroidism.

There are a few counts of this clonotype. In DNA, the CDR3 is TGTGCCAGCAGCAAGGACAGGGGGGATTACGAGCAGTACTTC. Its translation: CASSKDRGDYEQYF. The chain recombines TRBV6-1 with TRBJ2-7; TRBD1 aligns across 10 bases. Per germline, CDR1 MNHNS and CDR2 SASEGT. The CDR3 has 14 residues. The trim removed 6 bases at V and 4 bases at J, leaving 6 bases unmatched.

This clonotype was picked up many times. The chain couples TRBV5-1 to TRBJ2-7; D remains ambiguous. CDR1 SGHRS and CDR2 YFSETQ come from the germline V gene. The CDR3 contains 11 residues. The V gene lost 4 bases and the J gene lost 3 bases, with 5 bases spanning the gap. The CDR3, as DNA: TGCGCCAGCAGCAAAAACTACGAGCAGTACTTC. This codes for CASSKNYEQYF.

This clonotype was counted ten times or more. The gene calls are TRBV10-3 and TRBJ1-5; 9 nucleotides agree with TRBD1. Germline CDR1 and CDR2: ENHRY and SYGVKD. The CDR3 has 18 residues. Trimming at V came to 0 bases and at J to 1 base, leaving 7 bases not matched to a gene. CDR3 protein: CAISESMGTGPSNQPQHF. The CDR3 DNA is TGTGCCATCAGTGAGTCGATGGGGACAGGGCCCAGCAATCAGCCCCAGCATTTT.

This clonotype was detected a few times. The J gene is TRBJ2-1, the V gene TRBV4-2, with D perhaps TRBD2 (6 bases). The CDR3 sequence is 14 residues long. The germline CDR1 and CDR2 sequences are LGHNA and YNFKEQ. Trimming took 0 bases from V and 15 from J, leaving 18 bases between them. CDR3 DNA: TGTGCCAGCAGCCAAGAACCTAGCGCCCCTGACGTGTTCTTC. Translation gives CASSQEPSAPDVFF.

This chain links TRBV12-3 or TRBV12-4 with TRBJ2-7, with TRBD1 as a possible D gene (6 bases). Deletions cut 2 bases from V and 7 bases from J, with 15 bases between. This CDR3 contains 14 residues. CDR3 nucleotide sequence: TGTGCCAGCAGTTTAACAGGGACGAGGGGTGAGCAGTACTTC. Translated, it gives CASSLTGTRGEQYF.

Many counts were recorded for this clonotype. This sequence joins TRBV6-1 and TRBJ2-1, with 9 bases matching TRBD2. Germline-derived CDR1 and CDR2 are MNHNS and SASEGT. The CDR3 has 16 residues. The junction had 10 bases not matched to a gene; V was cut back by 10 bases and J by 0 bases. Written as DNA, the CDR3 is TGTGCCACCCAAGGACTAGCGACCTACTCCTACAATGAGCAGTTCTTC. Protein: CATQGLATYSYNEQFF.

This CDR3 is CAWSVSGLAGVRELFF. The CDR3 coding sequence is TGTGCCTGGAGTGTCTCGGGACTAGCGGGAGTCCGGGAGCTGTTTTTT. This chain connects TRBV30 to TRBJ2-2; TRBD2 matches at 14 bases. Per the germline V gene, CDR1 is GTSNPN and CDR2 is SVGIG (reference sequence). Unmatched junction bases numbered 6, after V lost 0 bases and J lost 9 bases. CDR3 length: 16 residues.

This clonotype was picked up a small number of times. The chain joins TRBV3-1 to TRBJ1-1; TRBD1 agrees at 8 bases. Trimming cost V 4 bases and J 4 bases; bases outside gene matches: 8. Germline CDR1 and CDR2: LGHDT and YNNKEL (reference sequence). CDR3 length equals 15 residues. DNA of the CDR3: TGTGCCAGCAGCCTACGACAGGGGTGGAGCACTGAAGCTTTCTTT. This codes for CASSLRQGWSTEAFF.

The V call is TRBV29-1, the J call TRBJ2-7, with a tentative D call TRBD1 (7 bases). CDR1 is SQVTM and CDR2 is ANQGSEA in the germline V gene. Trimming removed 6 bases from V and 3 bases from J, with 15 bases in between. The CDR3 length is 13 residues. The CDR3 sequence is CSVGTAGGYEQYF. Here the CDR3 DNA reads TGCAGCGTGGGGACAGCGGGTGGCTACGAGCAGTACTTC.

This clonotype was counted only a few times. The rearrangement joins TRBV12-3 or TRBV12-4 to TRBJ2-1, with D possibly being TRBD2 (7 bases). CDR3 length: 16 residues. The ends were cut back, 4 bases at V and 0 bases at J, with 13 bases in the middle. The CDR3 nucleotides are TGTGCCAGCAGTTCACGGAGGGGGGGCTCCTACAATGAGCAGTTCTTC. It codes for CASSSRRGGSYNEQFF.

At least ten counts were recorded for this clonotype. The chain links TRBV20-1 to TRBJ2-3; the D call may be TRBD1 or TRBD2 (6 bases each). V shed 3 bases and J shed 3 bases, with 10 bases lying between them. This CDR3 comprises 13 residues. Germline loops: CDR1 DFQATT, CDR2 SNEGSKA (reference sequence). CDR3 bases: TGCAGTGCTAGCGGGGGACAAACAGATACGCAGTATTTT. This encodes CSASGGQTDTQYF.

This clonotype was picked up a small number of times. The CDR3 region has the DNA TGTGCCTGGAGTTTGCTTAGACAAGAGACCCAGTACTTC. Translated, it gives CAWSLLRQETQYF. This chain uses TRBV30 with TRBJ2-5, with D hard to call. Trimming took 2 bases from V and 2 from J, leaving 9 bases between them. CDR3 size: 13 residues. The V gene's germline CDR1 is GTSNPN and CDR2 SVGIG (reference sequence).

This clonotype was observed a handful of times. The rearrangement joins TRBV5-1 to TRBJ1-2, with TRBD1 matching over 7 bases. Germline V CDR1 and CDR2: SGHRS, YFSETQ. V trimming: 4 bases; J trimming: 4 bases; junction bases outside the gene matches: 4. The CDR3 loop spans 13 amino acids. CDR3 nucleotides: TGCGCCAGCAGCACCGACAGGGTCTATGGCTACACCTTC. This codes for CASSTDRVYGYTF.

This clonotype was seen many times. The gene calls are TRBV11-2 and TRBJ1-1; unclear D gene. Trimming shortened V by 1 base and J by 8 bases, and 14 bases separated the two germline ends. Germline V gene lookup returns CDR1 SGHAT and CDR2 FQNNGV. The CDR3 extends over 14 amino acids. The DNA for the CDR3 is TGTGCCAGCAGCTTAGGGACTCTTCGGGGAGAAGCTTTCTTT. Protein sequence: CASSLGTLRGEAFF.